The present T cell receptor beta chain was sequenced within a study of T cell responses to AZD1222 COVID-19 vaccine (TCRdb year 2021). Describing the broader study: AZD1222 recipients whose second dose came at about 4 weeks and those whose second dose came at about 12 weeks were combined into one group, since spike-specific TCR depth and breadth did not differ between the two schedules. A total of under 250 trial participants underwent TCR sequencing, of whom nearly 210 had received two doses of AZD1222 and about 26 had received two doses of the MenACWY control vaccine. Trial participants were enrolled into age subgroups of 18-55, 56-69 and 70-plus years, which contained 148, 28 and 57 TCR-sequenced participants, respectively. On the study overall, not on this receptor specifically: Vaccine-associated CD4 TCRs spanned the whole spike protein, with dominant responses in regions 160-218 and 743-854. Most participants were white British and females outnumbered males, and the authors suggested that clonal diversity may have been underestimated. The 56-69-year group was small, and its depth increase did not reach significance, likely because of low power. Spike-specific TCR breadth and depth rose significantly after two AZD1222 doses compared with day 0 and with MenACWY recipients. Because no day 14 peak-response samples were available, the repertoires could be characterized only after the peak T cell response. Conclusions about previously exposed vaccinees are limited because only a handful of AZD1222 recipients were SARS-CoV-2 seropositive at baseline. Nearly half of unique spike-specific TCRs reportedly recognized epitopes outside regions mutated in the B.1.351 and B.1.1.7 variants.

From its cysteine to its phenylalanine, the CDR3 spans 15 amino acids. Only CDR3 DNA is held: 45 bases, read in frame from base 1. CDR1 and CDR2 (MNHNS, SASEGT) derive from the germline V gene. Germline trimming: 2 bases from V, 1 base from J; junction bases outside gene matches: 5. The CDR3 regions of human TCRbeta chains were analyzed by immunosequencing. Regarding the original processing steps: TCRs in the repertoires were matched against a reference library of SARS-CoV-2-specific TCRs that had been generated with the MIRA antigen-specificity platform. Breadth was defined as the fraction of unique TCRs that were SARS-CoV-2-associated, and depth was defined as the fraction of total T cells that were SARS-CoV-2-associated. Using the MIRA data, each spike-specific TCR was assigned both to the spike region to which the TCR was reactive and to a CD4 or CD8 class. Log10-transformed breadth and depth values were compared by one-way ANOVA with Sidak's multiple comparisons tests. TCRdb retrieved this table from immuneACCESS and kept in-frame rearrangements only. Not all clones are present; in checked studies, unresolved V genes account for under half, and no reason is known for the remainder. The V and J calls and clone size are taken from that table; D and trimming were inferred from the DNA. This sample is represented by 100,000 or so clones; 90% of them were singletons. The biggest ten clones account for around 1.3% of the sample.

The sample's time point label, in plain terms: baseline before first vaccination. Samples from vaccinated people were obtained from the UK trials COV001 and COV002, which included a single-blind randomized controlled phase 2/3 trial of AZD1222 (ChAdOx1 nCoV-19) in healthy adults. Trial participant PBMC samples were collected at day 0 and day 28 after the second dose for TCRbeta chain sequencing. For this clone: Its cognate antigen has yet to be identified. Base qualities are missing; no much larger clone stands one base away.

The chain is made from TRBV6-1 and TRBJ2-7, with 7 middle bases fitting TRBD1. Source: peripheral blood, taken on day 0 of AZD1222 vaccination. The source is an adult in good health. The nucleotide sequence is TGTGCCAGCAGTGAAAGACAGGGTCTATCCTACGAGCAGTACTTC. The resulting protein is CASSERQGLSYEQYF.